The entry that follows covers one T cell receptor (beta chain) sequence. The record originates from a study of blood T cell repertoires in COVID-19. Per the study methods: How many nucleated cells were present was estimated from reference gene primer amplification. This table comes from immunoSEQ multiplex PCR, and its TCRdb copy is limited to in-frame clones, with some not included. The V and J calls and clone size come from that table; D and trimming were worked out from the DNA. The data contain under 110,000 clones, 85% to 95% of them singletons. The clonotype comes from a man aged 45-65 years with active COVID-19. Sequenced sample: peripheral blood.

CDR3 sequence reads: CASSYDRLASTDTQYF. Written as DNA, the CDR3 is TGTGCCAGCAGCTACGACCGACTAGCTAGCACAGATACGCAGTATTTT. The V call is TRBV6-5, the J call TRBJ2-3, with 7 positions matching TRBD2. CDR1 is MNHEY and CDR2 is SVGAGI in the germline V gene. The CDR3 is 16 amino acids. J was trimmed by 0 bases and V by 6 bases; bases with no gene match: 9.